These 10 T cell receptor beta chains came from one sample sequenced in a study of OX40 agonist ivuxolimab in advanced cancers. Assay: immunoSEQ multiplex PCR; the TCRdb copy retains only in-frame clones and omits some. This sample has around 55,000 clones; approximately 80% occur once, and the top ten carry 6.3%. The starting material was CD4+ or CD8+ T cells sorted from blood, obtained in a trial of the OX40 agonist ivuxolimab. Receptors were obtained from an adult with an advanced solid tumor such as melanoma, head and neck, liver or kidney cancer.

The chain carries TRBV7-2 and TRBJ1-2, with a weak D call TRBD1 (6 bases). CDR3 length: 14 amino acids. The V gene lost 5 bases and the J gene lost 8 bases, with 18 bases spanning the gap. Germline loops: CDR1 SGHTA, CDR2 FQGNSA. CDR3 residues: CASSPGAGFVGYTF. In nucleotides, the CDR3 is TGTGCCAGCAGCCCGGGGGCAGGGTTCGTCGGCTACACCTTC. The whole variable domain, filled in from reference TRBV7-2 and TRBJ1-2, reads GAGVSQSPSNKVTEKGKDVELRCDPISGHTALYWYRQSLGQGLEFLIYFQGNSAPDKSGLPSDRFSAERTGGSVSTLTIQRTQQEDSAVYLCASSPGAGFVGYTFGSGTRLTVV.

The CDR3 loop is CASRQGRNTEAFF. Written as DNA, the CDR3 is TGTGCCAGCAGACAGGGAAGGAACACTGAAGCTTTCTTT. The chain uses TRBV25-1 and TRBJ1-1; D is possibly TRBD1 (6 bases). Germline CDR1 MGHDK, CDR2 SYGVNS. The CDR3 has 13 amino acids. The V end lost 6 bases, the J end lost 1 base, and 9 bases lay between the germline ends.

This CDR3 reads CASTLDRVDQPQHF. The CDR3 coding sequence is TGTGCCAGCACCCTGGACAGGGTCGACCAGCCCCAGCATTTT. The V gene is TRBV2, the J gene TRBJ1-5, with 8 bases aligning to TRBD1. V dropped 7 bases and J dropped 7; count of bases not matched to a gene: 9. Germline V CDR1 and CDR2: SNHLY, FYNNEI. There are 14 residues in the CDR3.

In this sample, this clone turned up once. The chain has TRBV5-8 and TRBJ1-2, with 12 bases fitting TRBD1. This CDR3 spans 16 amino acids. The V gene's germline CDR1 is SGHTS and CDR2 YDEGEE. The trim removed 4 bases at V and 6 bases at J, leaving 10 bases unmatched. CDR3 sequence reads: CASSQLSRDRGHGYTF. The CDR3 nucleotides are TGTGCCAGCAGCCAACTGTCCCGGGACAGGGGGCATGGCTACACCTTC.

This chain connects TRBV11-2 to TRBJ2-1; 8 bases match TRBD2. Losses at the gene ends were 4 bases for V and 2 bases for J; bases not matched to a gene: 4. Germline CDR1 and CDR2: SGHAT and FQNNGV. The CDR3 consists of 15 residues. CDR3 in DNA: TGTGCCAGCAGCTCGGCACTAGCGGCCTACAATGAGCAGTTCTTC. Translating it yields CASSSALAAYNEQFF.

For this clone: This may come from a read error, since a much larger clone is one base off. This chain connects TRBV11-2 to TRBJ2-7; perhaps TRBD1 as D (7 bases). There are 14 residues in the CDR3. Germline CDR1 is SGHAT and CDR2 is FQNNGV. V lost 5 bases, J lost 0 bases, and 11 bases lay in between. CDR3 sequence (DNA): TGTGCCAGCAGCGCGGGACAGCTCTCCTACGAGCAGTACTTC. It codes for CASSAGQLSYEQYF.

The gene calls are TRBV10-3 and TRBJ1-3, with 7 positions matching TRBD1. Germline assignment: CDR1 ENHRY and CDR2 SYGVKD. V lost 5 bases, J lost 2 bases, and 9 bases stayed unmatched. This CDR3 contains 16 residues. The CDR3 protein is CAISSAGQAAGNTIYF. The DNA of the CDR3 is TGTGCCATCAGTTCTGCCGGACAGGCTGCTGGAAACACCATATATTTT.

This clone was picked up a small number of times. The chain combines TRBV5-6 with TRBJ2-7; possible D gene TRBD2, 6 bases. The CDR3 length is 15 residues. Per germline, CDR1 SGHDT and CDR2 YYEEEE. Deletions cut 2 bases from V and 4 bases from J, with 16 bases between. CDR3 amino acids: CASSFRLEVPYEQYF. The CDR3, as DNA: TGTGCCAGCAGCTTTCGACTAGAAGTGCCATACGAGCAGTACTTC. The full variable domain, rest sourced from reference TRBV5-6 and TRBJ2-7, is DAGVTQSPTHLIKTRGQQVTLRCSPKSGHDTVSWYQQALGQGPQFIFQYYEEEERQRGNFPDRFSGHQFPNYSSELNVNALLLGDSALYLCASSFRLEVPYEQYFGPGTRLTVT.

The chain recombines TRBV11-2 with TRBJ2-5; tentatively, D is TRBD1 (6 bases). CDR1 is SGHAT, CDR2 FQNNGV, per germline. This CDR3 region has 15 residues. V was clipped by 5 bases and J by 2 bases, with 15 bases between them. In DNA form, the CDR3 reads TGTGCCAGCAGCCCCCTCGGACAGTCACAAGAGACCCAGTACTTC. It yields the protein CASSPLGQSQETQYF.

The CDR3 reads CASSTLNTEAFF. The CDR3 bases are TGTGCCAGCAGTACATTGAACACTGAAGCTTTCTTT. V is TRBV6-5 and J is TRBJ1-1; D not certain. Germline CDR1 MNHEY, CDR2 SVGAGI. The CDR3 contains 12 residues. V was clipped by 5 bases and J by 0 bases, with 4 bases between them.